A single sample gave rise to the 22 T cell receptor beta chains below, sequenced in a study of OX40 agonist ivuxolimab in advanced cancers. Produced via immunoSEQ multiplex PCR; TCRdb's table is partial and in-frame only. This table has 77,000 or so clones, under 95% appearing once. This specimen was CD4+ or CD8+ T cells sorted from blood, taken in a trial of the OX40 agonist ivuxolimab. The receptors shown here come from an adult with an advanced solid tumor such as melanoma, head and neck, liver or kidney cancer.

V usage is TRBV18 and J usage is TRBJ1-1; possible D gene TRBD1, 5 bases. The CDR3 totals 15 residues. V lost 2 bases to trimming and J lost 4 bases, with 14 bases between them. Germline values: CDR1 KGHSH, CDR2 LQKENI. CDR3 in amino acids: CASSPWQGSSTEAFF. The CDR3 DNA follows: TGTGCCAGCTCACCATGGCAGGGTTCGAGCACTGAAGCTTTCTTT.

The gene calls are TRBV27 and TRBJ2-5; D perhaps matches TRBD2 (6 bases). The germline CDR1 and CDR2 sequences are MNHEY and SMNVEV (reference sequence). V lost 6 bases and J lost 2, with 16 bases in between. The CDR3 extends over 15 amino acids. The CDR3, as DNA: TGTGCCAGCAGCCAGGGACGGGGGAAACAAGAGACCCAGTACTTC. Translating gives CASSQGRGKQETQYF.

V is TRBV10-1 and J is TRBJ2-2; D unresolved. This CDR3 comprises 14 residues. Germline CDR1 is WNHNN and CDR2 is SYGVQD (reference sequence). Trimming removed 2 bases at V and 7 bases at J, with 11 bases between. The chain's CDR3 is CASSEDTNYGELFF. In nucleotides, the CDR3 is TGCGCCAGCAGTGAGGACACAAACTACGGGGAGCTGTTTTTT.

The chain combines TRBV28 with TRBJ1-3, with a weak D call TRBD1 (5 bases). Germline loops: CDR1 MDHEN, CDR2 SYDVKM. There are 17 residues in the CDR3. Trimming removed 5 bases at V and 0 bases at J, with 17 bases between. CDR3 amino acids: CASSESPGRPSGNTIYF. The CDR3 DNA reads as TGTGCCAGCAGTGAATCGCCGGGACGGCCCTCTGGAAACACCATATATTTT.

The V call is TRBV12-5, the J call TRBJ2-3; D is unresolved. Per germline, CDR1 LGHNT and CDR2 FRNRAP. Trimming stripped 7 bases from V and 5 bases from J, with 7 bases between. CDR3 length equals 11 residues. The CDR3: CASAMGDTQYF. CDR3 sequence (DNA): TGTGCTAGTGCCATGGGAGATACGCAGTATTTT.

Here the CDR3 reads CASTRALDQPQHF. The CDR3 coding sequence is TGTGCCAGCACCCGGGCCCTGGATCAGCCCCAGCATTTT. The chain uses TRBV2 and TRBJ1-5; D is uncertain. Deletions cut 7 bases from V and 5 bases from J, with 12 bases between. The CDR3 totals 13 residues. Per germline, CDR1 SNHLY and CDR2 FYNNEI.

The chain employs TRBV11-3 and TRBJ1-3; no clear D gene. CDR3 length: 15 residues. V lost 5 bases and J 1 base, leaving 12 bases between the germline ends. Germline V gives CDR1 SGHNT, CDR2 YENEEA. The CDR3 DNA reads TGTGCCAGCAGCCCCCGCAGAGGGTCTGGAAACACCATATATTTT. Its protein product is CASSPRRGSGNTIYF.

This chain connects TRBV4-2 to TRBJ1-2; 9 nucleotides line up with TRBD1. V shed 4 bases, J shed 3 bases, and the junction held 15 bases outside the gene matches. Germline V CDR1 and CDR2: LGHNA, YNFKEQ. The CDR3 length is 18 residues. The CDR3 region has the DNA TGTGCCAGCAGCCCATTAATCTTCGGGACAGGGATTTACTATGGCTACACCTTC. It encodes CASSPLIFGTGIYYGYTF.

The J gene is TRBJ2-6, the V gene TRBV2, with a tentative D call TRBD2 (6 bases). The CDR3 runs 18 residues. Germline-derived CDR1 and CDR2 are SNHLY and FYNNEI. The ends were cut back, 0 bases at V and 4 bases at J, with 16 bases in the middle. CDR3: CASSEASGGGAGANVLTF. Written as DNA, the CDR3 is TGTGCCAGCAGTGAAGCCTCCGGTGGAGGGGCCGGGGCCAACGTCCTGACTTTC. Together with reference TRBV2 and TRBJ2-6, the CDR3 gives the full variable domain: EPEVTQTPSHQVTQMGQEVILRCVPISNHLYFYWYRQILGQKVEFLVSFYNNEISEKSEIFDDQFSVERPDGSNFTLKIRSTKLEDSAMYFCASSEASGGGAGANVLTFGAGSRLTVL.

This sequence joins TRBV4-3 and TRBJ1-2; the D gene is possibly TRBD1 (6 bases). With 0 bases removed from V and 4 bases from J, the gap between germline ends came to 21 bases. From germline, CDR1 is LGHNA and CDR2 YSLEER. The CDR3 spans 18 residues. CDR3 DNA sequence: TGCGCCAGCAGCCAAGATCTCGTAAGGGGGGGCTTTTTCTATGGCTACACCTTC. It translates to CASSQDLVRGGFFYGYTF.

The chain joins TRBV19 to TRBJ2-3; possibly TRBD1 or TRBD2 for D (7 bases each). Germline CDR1 is LNHDA and CDR2 is SQIVND (reference sequence). The CDR3 is 15 amino acids. V shed 4 bases and J shed 4 bases, with 15 bases lying between them. In DNA form, the CDR3 reads TGTGCCAGTAGTACCTGGGGGAGGGGGCCAGATACGCAGTATTTT. Its protein product is CASSTWGRGPDTQYF. The whole variable domain, filled in from reference TRBV19 and TRBJ2-3, reads DGGITQSPKYLFRKEGQNVTLSCEQNLNHDAMYWYRQDPGQGLRLIYYSQIVNDFQKGDIAEGYSVSREKKESFPLTVTSAQKNPTAFYLCASSTWGRGPDTQYFGPGTRLTVL.

The chain employs TRBV7-2 and TRBJ2-3, with a tentative D call TRBD2 (6 bases). Trimming left V 5 bases short and J 4 bases short, with 16 bases between. This CDR3 is built from 15 residues. Per germline, CDR1 SGHTA and CDR2 FQGNSA. The CDR3 DNA follows: TGTGCCAGCAGCCCAGTGGGCGGGGTAGCAGATACGCAGTATTTT. Protein: CASSPVGGVADTQYF.

In DNA, the CDR3 is TGCGCCAGCAGCCTGGGACTAGCGGAGTACAATGAGCAGTTCTTC. Its protein product is CASSLGLAEYNEQFF. This chain links TRBV5-1 with TRBJ2-1, with 11 positions matching TRBD2. Losses at the gene ends were 4 bases for V and 4 bases for J; bases not matched to a gene: 4. Germline CDR1 is SGHRS and CDR2 is YFSETQ. This CDR3 is built from 15 residues.

The chain carries TRBV5-8 and TRBJ1-2; weak D call: TRBD1 (5 bases). Germline-derived CDR1 and CDR2 are SGHTS and YDEGEE. This CDR3 comprises 12 residues. The V end was cut by 4 bases, the J end by 7 bases, with 11 bases between. The CDR3 loop is CASSQGGAGYTF. CDR3 DNA sequence: TGTGCCAGCAGCCAAGGAGGGGCTGGCTACACCTTC. The variable domain in full, with the rest retrieved from reference TRBV5-8 and TRBJ1-2, is EAGVTQSPTHLIKTRGQQATLRCSPISGHTSVYWYQQALGLGLQFLLWYDEGEERNRGNFPPRFSGRQFPNYSSELNVNALELEDSALYLCASSQGGAGYTFGSGTRLTVV.

The gene calls are TRBV5-1 and TRBJ2-2, with D tentatively TRBD1 (6 bases). From germline, CDR1 is SGHRS and CDR2 YFSETQ. With 4 bases removed from V and 6 bases from J, the gap between germline ends came to 19 bases. The CDR3 totals 16 residues. The CDR3 DNA is TGCGCCAGCAGCGTGGGACCTACAGGGAGTGCCGGGGAGCTGTTTTTT. Translation: CASSVGPTGSAGELFF.

V usage is TRBV28 and J usage is TRBJ2-1; tentative D call: TRBD2 (7 bases). V gave up 3 bases and J gave up 7 bases, with 16 bases separating them. The CDR3 is made up of 15 amino acids. From germline, CDR1 is MDHEN and CDR2 SYDVKM. In nucleotides, the CDR3 is TGTGCCAGCAGTTTCCAGGCAGGGGAGGGGAATGAGCAGTTCTTC. Translated, it gives CASSFQAGEGNEQFF.

This rearrangement joins TRBV2 to TRBJ2-2; no reliable D call. The ends were cut back, 9 bases at V and 1 base at J, with 15 bases in the middle. The germline V gene has CDR1 SNHLY and CDR2 FYNNEI. CDR3 length equals 15 residues. The CDR3 DNA reads as TGTGCCAGTACTTTAGGGCGAGGGAACACCGGGGAGCTGTTTTTT. It encodes CASTLGRGNTGELFF.

This chain links TRBV5-5 with TRBJ2-7; 12 bases match TRBD2. This CDR3 has 16 amino acids. J gave up 0 bases and V 0 bases, and 1 base lay outside the gene matches. From germline, CDR1 is SGHKS and CDR2 YYEKEE (reference sequence). As DNA, the CDR3 is TGTGCCAGCAGCTTGGGACTAGCGGGAGACTCCTACGAGCAGTACTTC. Amino acid sequence: CASSLGLAGDSYEQYF.

This chain uses TRBV19 with TRBJ2-3, with a tentative D call TRBD1 (6 bases). V was cut by 9 bases and J by 0 bases, with 16 bases left in between. CDR1 and CDR2 from the germline V gene are LNHDA and SQIVND (reference sequence). This CDR3 has 15 amino acids. The CDR3 here is CASSKPGHSTDTQYF. In DNA, the CDR3 is TGTGCCAGCTCTAAACCGGGACACAGCACAGATACGCAGTATTTT.

The CDR3 region is CAINAEVWGEAFF. The CDR3 region has the DNA TGTGCCATCAACGCAGAGGTTTGGGGTGAAGCTTTCTTT. The chain is built from TRBV10-3 and TRBJ1-1; no reliable D call. The CDR3 extends over 13 amino acids. Trimming cost V 7 bases and J 7 bases, with 16 bases left between them. Germline V gives CDR1 ENHRY, CDR2 SYGVKD.

V is TRBV5-1 and J is TRBJ2-2; D perhaps matches TRBD1 (5 bases). Germline V CDR1 and CDR2: SGHRS, YFSETQ. The germline V and J ends were trimmed by 2 bases and 5 bases, with 13 bases remaining between them. This CDR3 is 15 amino acids long. CDR3 residues: CASSLRQGNTGELFF. For the CDR3, the DNA is TGCGCCAGCAGCTTAAGGCAGGGAAATACCGGGGAGCTGTTTTTT.

The chain recombines TRBV18 with TRBJ2-2, with D unresolved. With 3 bases removed from V and 4 bases from J, the gap between germline ends came to 15 bases. CDR1 KGHSH and CDR2 LQKENI come from the germline V gene. The CDR3 has 16 residues. CDR3 residues: CASSPWKTKGTGELFF. CDR3 DNA: TGTGCCAGCTCACCTTGGAAGACCAAAGGCACCGGGGAGCTGTTTTTT.